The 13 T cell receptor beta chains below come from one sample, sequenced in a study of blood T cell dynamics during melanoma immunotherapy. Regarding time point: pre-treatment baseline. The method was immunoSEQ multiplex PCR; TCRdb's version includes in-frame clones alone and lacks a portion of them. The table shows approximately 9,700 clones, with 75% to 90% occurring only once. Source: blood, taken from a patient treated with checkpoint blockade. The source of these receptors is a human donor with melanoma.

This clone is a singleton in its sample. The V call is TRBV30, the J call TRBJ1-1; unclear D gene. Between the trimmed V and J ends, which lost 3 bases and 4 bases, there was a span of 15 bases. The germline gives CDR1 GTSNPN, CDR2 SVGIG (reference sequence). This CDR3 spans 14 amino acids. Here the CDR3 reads CAWRRWGAGTEAFF. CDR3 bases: TGTGCCTGGAGGAGGTGGGGAGCGGGCACTGAAGCTTTCTTT.

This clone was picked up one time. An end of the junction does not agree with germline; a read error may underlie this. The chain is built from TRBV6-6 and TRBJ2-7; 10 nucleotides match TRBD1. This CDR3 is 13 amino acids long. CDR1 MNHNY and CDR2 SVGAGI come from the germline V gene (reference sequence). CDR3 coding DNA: TGTGCCAGCAGTTCATCCGCCGGGACAGGGGTAACATTC. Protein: CASSSSAGTGVTF.

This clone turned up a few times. Written as DNA, the CDR3 is TGTGCCAGCAGCCCAAGGGCTAGCTCGCGGGGTTCCTACAATGAGCAGTTCTTC. Translated, it gives CASSPRASSRGSYNEQFF. This chain connects TRBV7-9 to TRBJ2-1; a possible D gene is TRBD2 (6 bases). With 5 bases removed from V and 1 base from J, the gap between germline ends came to 21 bases. The CDR3 covers 18 residues. The germline V gene encodes CDR1 SEHNR and CDR2 FQNEAQ (reference sequence).

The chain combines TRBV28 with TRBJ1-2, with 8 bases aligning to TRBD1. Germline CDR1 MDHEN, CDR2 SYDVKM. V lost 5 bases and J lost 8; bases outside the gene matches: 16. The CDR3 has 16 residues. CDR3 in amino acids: CASSDRGHSQRRGYTF. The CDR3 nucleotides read TGTGCCAGCAGTGACAGGGGCCATAGCCAACGGCGCGGCTACACCTTC.

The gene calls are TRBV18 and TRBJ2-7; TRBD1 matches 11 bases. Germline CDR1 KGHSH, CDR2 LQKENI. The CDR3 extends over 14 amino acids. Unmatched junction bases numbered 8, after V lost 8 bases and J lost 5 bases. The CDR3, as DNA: TGTGCCAGCGGTAAAAGGGACAGGGGGGACGAGCAGTACTTC. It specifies CASGKRDRGDEQYF. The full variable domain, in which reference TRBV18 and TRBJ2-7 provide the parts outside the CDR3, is NAGVMQNPRHLVRRRGQEARLRCSPMKGHSHVYWYRQLPEEGLKFMVYLQKENIIDESGMPKERFSAEFPKEGPSILRIQQVVRGDSAAYFCASGKRDRGDEQYFGPGTRLTVT.

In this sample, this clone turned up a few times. DNA of the CDR3: TGTGCCAGCTCACCATTTGCGGCGGGAGGTTACAATGAGCAGTTCTTC. Its protein product is CASSPFAAGGYNEQFF. V usage is TRBV18 and J usage is TRBJ2-1; TRBD2 matches 8 bases. The V segment lost 2 bases and the J segment 4 bases; nucleotides outside the gene matches: 7. This CDR3 is 16 amino acids long. Germline V gene sequence: CDR1 KGHSH, CDR2 LQKENI. Full variable domain (remainder filled in from reference TRBV18 and TRBJ2-1): NAGVMQNPRHLVRRRGQEARLRCSPMKGHSHVYWYRQLPEEGLKFMVYLQKENIIDESGMPKERFSAEFPKEGPSILRIQQVVRGDSAAYFCASSPFAAGGYNEQFFGPGTRLTVL.

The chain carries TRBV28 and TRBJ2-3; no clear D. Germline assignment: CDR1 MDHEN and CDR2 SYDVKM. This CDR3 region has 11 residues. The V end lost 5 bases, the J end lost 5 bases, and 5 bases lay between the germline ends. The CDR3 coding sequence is TGTGCCAGCAGTCCGAGAGATACGCAGTATTTT. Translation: CASSPRDTQYF.

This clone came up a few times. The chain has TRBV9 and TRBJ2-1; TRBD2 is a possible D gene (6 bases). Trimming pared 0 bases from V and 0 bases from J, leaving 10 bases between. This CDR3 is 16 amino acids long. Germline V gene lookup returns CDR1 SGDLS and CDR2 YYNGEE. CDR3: CASSVGGGGSYNEQFF. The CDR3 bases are TGTGCCAGCAGCGTAGGGGGAGGAGGCTCCTACAATGAGCAGTTCTTC.

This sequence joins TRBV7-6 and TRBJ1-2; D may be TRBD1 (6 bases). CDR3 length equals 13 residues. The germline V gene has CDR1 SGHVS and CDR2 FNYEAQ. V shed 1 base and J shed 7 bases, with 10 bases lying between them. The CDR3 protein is CASSLVGGAGYTF. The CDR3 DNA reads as TGTGCCAGCAGCTTAGTCGGGGGGGCTGGCTACACCTTC.

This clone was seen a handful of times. CDR3 sequence (DNA): TGTGCCAGCTCACCAGGGACAGGGCAAGAGACCCAGTACTTC. As protein: CASSPGTGQETQYF. This chain links TRBV18 with TRBJ2-5; the match to TRBD1 covers 9 bases. The CDR3 extends over 14 amino acids. V lost 2 bases to trimming and J lost 2 bases; unmatched junction nucleotides: 0. The germline V gene encodes CDR1 KGHSH and CDR2 LQKENI.

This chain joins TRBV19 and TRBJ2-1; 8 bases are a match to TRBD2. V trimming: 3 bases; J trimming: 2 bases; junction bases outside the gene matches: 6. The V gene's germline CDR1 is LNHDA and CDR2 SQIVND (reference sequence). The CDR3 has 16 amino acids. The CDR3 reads CASSILAGAAYNEQFF. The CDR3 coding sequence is TGTGCCAGTAGTATCCTAGCGGGTGCCGCCTACAATGAGCAGTTCTTC.

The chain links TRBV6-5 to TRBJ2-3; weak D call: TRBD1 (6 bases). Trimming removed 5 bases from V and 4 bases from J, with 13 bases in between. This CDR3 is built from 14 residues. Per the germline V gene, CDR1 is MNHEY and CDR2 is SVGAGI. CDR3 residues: CASSGQGLADTQYF. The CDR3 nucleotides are TGTGCCAGCAGTGGTCAGGGGCTCGCAGATACGCAGTATTTT.

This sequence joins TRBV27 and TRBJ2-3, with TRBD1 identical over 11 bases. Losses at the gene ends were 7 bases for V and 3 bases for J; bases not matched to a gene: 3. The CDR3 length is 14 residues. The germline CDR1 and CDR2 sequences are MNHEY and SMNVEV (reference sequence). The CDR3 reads CASTRDRGTDTQYF. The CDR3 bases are TGTGCCAGCACCCGGGACAGGGGGACAGATACGCAGTATTTT.